The clone carrying this TCR beta chain was counted at least ten times. TCRdb re-analysed the RT-PCR reads in MiXCR, keeping a single row per CDR3 protein. The data show about 700,000 distinct CDR3 sequences, more than 13% seen once. The material sequenced was memory CD4+ T cells from blood. The clonotype comes from a female donor in good health, serving as a healthy control.

The chain's CDR3 is CASSPGLGDYNEQFF. Here the CDR3 DNA reads TGTGCCAGCAGCCCGGGACTAGGAGACTACAATGAGCAGTTCTTC. The chain combines TRBV11-1 with TRBJ2-1; TRBD2 agrees at 8 bases. This CDR3 is built from 15 residues. The V gene's germline CDR1 is SGHAT and CDR2 FQDESV (reference sequence). V was clipped by 5 bases and J by 3 bases; unmatched bases: 6.